This T cell receptor beta chain was captured in a study of blood T cell repertoires in COVID-19. Study-level information: Some COVID-19 samples were acute and others convalescent; all came from the United States, Italy and Spain.

Germline values: CDR1 SNHLY, CDR2 FYNNEI. V was shortened by 6 bases and J by 0 bases, with 12 bases between the two germline ends. The length of the CDR3 is 15 residues. Original handling: Amplifying reference gene primers gave estimates of nucleated cell counts. TCRdb's copy holds only in-frame clones and misses some; the assay was immunoSEQ multiplex PCR. V, J and clone size are taken as reported in that table, and D and trimming were inferred from the DNA itself. The repertoire holds 85,000 to 130,000 clones, with less than 90% as singletons. The receptor comes from a human donor in a cohort sampled during active COVID-19. The sequenced material came from peripheral blood. This sequence joins TRBV2 and TRBJ2-1; possible D gene TRBD1, 5 bases. CDR3 sequence: CASRWTYSSYNEQFF. DNA for the CDR3: TGTGCCAGCAGATGGACATACAGCTCCTACAATGAGCAGTTCTTC.